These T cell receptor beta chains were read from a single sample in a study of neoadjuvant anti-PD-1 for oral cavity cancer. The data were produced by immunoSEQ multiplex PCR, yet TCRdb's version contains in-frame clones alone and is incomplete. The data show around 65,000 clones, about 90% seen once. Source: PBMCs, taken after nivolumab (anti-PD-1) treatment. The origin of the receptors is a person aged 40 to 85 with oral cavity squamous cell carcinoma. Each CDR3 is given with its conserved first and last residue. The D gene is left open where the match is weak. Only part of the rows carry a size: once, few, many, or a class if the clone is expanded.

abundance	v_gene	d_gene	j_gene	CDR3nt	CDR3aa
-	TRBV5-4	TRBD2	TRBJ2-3	TGTGCCAGCAGCTTGCGGGGGGGCACAGATACGCAGTATTTT	CASSLRGGTDTQYF
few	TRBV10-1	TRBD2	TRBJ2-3	TGCGCCAGCAGTGATATAGCGGGGATCACAGATACGCAGTATTTT	CASSDIAGITDTQYF
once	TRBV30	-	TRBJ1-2	TGTGCCTGGAAGGTCTGGGGGAACTATGGCTACACCTTC	CAWKVWGNYGYTF
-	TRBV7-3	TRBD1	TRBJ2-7	TGTGCCAGCAGCCTTGACAGGGTTCAAGGCTACGAGCAGTACTTC	CASSLDRVQGYEQYF
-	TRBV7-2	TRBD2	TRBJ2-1	TGTGCCAGCAGCTTAGTAGGTAGCGGGACTAGCAATGAGCAGTTCTTC	CASSLVGSGTSNEQFF
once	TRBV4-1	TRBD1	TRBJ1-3	TGCGCCAGCAGCCAGGTCACAGGGGTAGGAAACACCATATATTTT	CASSQVTGVGNTIYF
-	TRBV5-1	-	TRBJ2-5	TGCGCCAGCAGCTTGGCCACCTGGGGGCTCCAAGAGACCCAGTACTTC	CASSLATWGLQETQYF
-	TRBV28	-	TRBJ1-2	TGTGCCAGCAGTTCTCGACGTAGAGCGAAGACTTCGAACTATGGCTACACCTTC	CASSSRRRAKTSNYGYTF
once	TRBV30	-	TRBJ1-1	TGTGCCTGGAGTGTACTCTCAGGGGTCACTGAAGCTTTCTTT	CAWSVLSGVTEAFF
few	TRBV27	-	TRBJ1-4	TGTGCCAGCAGTTCCTGGGGGGGGCGTGTGAATGAAAAACTGTTTTTT	CASSSWGGRVNEKLFF
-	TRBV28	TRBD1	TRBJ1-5	TGTGCCAGCAGTAAGGGACAGCTCTTAGACTTTAGCAATCAGCCCCAGCATTTT	CASSKGQLLDFSNQPQHF
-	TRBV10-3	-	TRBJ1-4	TGTGCCATCAGTGAATACTCCTGGGGTGGGGGGCGCGGTGAAAAACTGTTTTTT	CAISEYSWGGGRGEKLFF
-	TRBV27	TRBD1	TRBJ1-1	TGTGCCAGCAGTCTCCTTGCAGGGGGCGAAGCTTTCTTT	CASSLLAGGEAFF
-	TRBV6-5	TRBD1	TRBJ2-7	TGTGCCAGCAGTGGGACAGGCTACGAGCAGTACTTC	CASSGTGYEQYF
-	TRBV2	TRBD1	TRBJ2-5	TGTGCCAGCAGTGAACTGACAGGGGCGGAGACCCAGTACTTC	CASSELTGAETQYF
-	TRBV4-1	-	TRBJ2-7	TGCGCCAGCAGCCCGCCGCTCGAAAGAGCCTACGAGCAGTACTTC	CASSPPLERAYEQYF
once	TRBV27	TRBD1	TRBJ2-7	TGTGCCAGCAGTTCCGTGACAGGGGACCCCTACGAGCAGTACTTC	CASSSVTGDPYEQYF
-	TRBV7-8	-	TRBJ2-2	TGTGCCAGCAGCTCCGTTAACACCGGGGAGCTGTTTTTT	CASSSVNTGELFF
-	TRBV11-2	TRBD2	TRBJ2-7	TGTGCCAGCAGCCCACTGTTTCTTGGGGGGGCCTACGAGCAGTACTTC	CASSPLFLGGAYEQYF
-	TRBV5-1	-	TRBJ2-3	TGCGCCAGCAGCCCTGGGGTCCTAATCAGCACAGATACGCAGTATTTT	CASSPGVLISTDTQYF
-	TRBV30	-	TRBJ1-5	TGTGCCTGGGGTCCGAGCTTCAATCAGCCCCAGCATTTT	CAWGPSFNQPQHF
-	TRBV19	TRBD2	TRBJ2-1	TGTGCCAGTAGTGTCACTAGCGGGGTCTACAATGAGCAGTTCTTC	CASSVTSGVYNEQFF
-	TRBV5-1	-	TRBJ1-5	TGCGCCAGCAGCTTGGACGGGGGTCAGCCCCAGCATTTT	CASSLDGGQPQHF
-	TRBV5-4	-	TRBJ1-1	TGTGCCAGCAGCACGACGAGCGAGGACACTGAAGCTTTCTTT	CASSTTSEDTEAFF
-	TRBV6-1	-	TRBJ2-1	TGTGCCAGCAGGGAACGACAGAATGAGCAGTTCTTC	CASRERQNEQFF
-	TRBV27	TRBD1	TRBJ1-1	TGTGCCAGCACCCAATGGGGGACAGGGGAGAATACTGAAGCTTTCTTT	CASTQWGTGENTEAFF
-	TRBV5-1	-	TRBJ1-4	TGCGCCAGCAGCTTGGCAGGTTTGCTCGTCAATGAAAAACTGTTTTTT	CASSLAGLLVNEKLFF
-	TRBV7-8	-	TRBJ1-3	TGTGCCAGCAGCTTTACTTGGGACACCATATATTTT	CASSFTWDTIYF
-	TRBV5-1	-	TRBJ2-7	TGCGCCAGCAGCTTGGCCGACGGATCCTACGAGCAGTACTTC	CASSLADGSYEQYF
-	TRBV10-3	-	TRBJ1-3	TGTGCCTCCCGACAGGCGGGCAGGCCCTATGGAAACACCATATATTTT	CASRQAGRPYGNTIYF
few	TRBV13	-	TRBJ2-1	TGTGCCAGCAGCTTACGGCGGGGAAGTTACAATGAGCAGTTCTTC	CASSLRRGSYNEQFF
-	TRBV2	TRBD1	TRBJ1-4	TGTGCCAGCAGTCGCCGACAGGGTAATAATGAAAAACTGTTTTTT	CASSRRQGNNEKLFF
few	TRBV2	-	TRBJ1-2	TGTGCCAGCAGTGAGGGCAACTATGGCTACACCTTC	CASSEGNYGYTF
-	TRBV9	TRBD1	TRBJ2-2	TGTGCCAGCAGTGCTCCGACAGGGGACACCGGGGAGCTGTTTTTT	CASSAPTGDTGELFF
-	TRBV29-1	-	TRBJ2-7	TGCAGCGTTGAAAAAACGACCGGGGCCTACGAGCAGTACTTC	CSVEKTTGAYEQYF
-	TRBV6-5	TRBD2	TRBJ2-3	TGTGCCAGCAGTTACGGAGCGGGGGGCCCCACAGATACGCAGTATTTT	CASSYGAGGPTDTQYF
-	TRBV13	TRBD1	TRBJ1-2	TGTGCCGGTTCAGGGGGCGGCTACACCTTC	CAGSGGGYTF
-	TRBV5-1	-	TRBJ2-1	TGCGCCAGCAGCTTGGAACTACGCCTCTCCTACAATGAGCAGTTCTTC	CASSLELRLSYNEQFF
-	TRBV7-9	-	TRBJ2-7	TGTGCCAGCAGCTTAGTGGGGGATAGGTCCTACGAGCAGTACTTC	CASSLVGDRSYEQYF
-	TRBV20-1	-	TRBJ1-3	TGCAGTGCTAGCCGCGGAAACACCATATATTTT	CSASRGNTIYF
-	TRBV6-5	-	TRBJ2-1	TGTGCCAGCAGTTACCGTGACTCCTACAATGAGCAGTTCTTC	CASSYRDSYNEQFF
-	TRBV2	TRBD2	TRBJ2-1	TGTGCCAGCAGTGAAACCCCGACTAGCGGGATCTACAATGAGCAGTTCTTC	CASSETPTSGIYNEQFF
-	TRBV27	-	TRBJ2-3	TGTGCCAGCAGTTTCTCTCTGGGCCCGCAGTATTTT	CASSFSLGPQYF
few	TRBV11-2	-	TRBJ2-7	TGTGCCAGCAGCTTAGGATCCTACGAGCAGTACTTC	CASSLGSYEQYF
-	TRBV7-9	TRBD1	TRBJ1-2	TGTGCCAGCAGCGGAAGGCGACAGGGGGATGGCTACACCTTC	CASSGRRQGDGYTF
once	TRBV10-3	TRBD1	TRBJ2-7	TGTGCCATCAGCAGTTCGGGACAGGGCGAGCAGTACTTC	CAISSSGQGEQYF
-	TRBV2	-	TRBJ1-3	TGTGCCAGCAGTGAATATAGGTCCGGAAACACCATATATTTT	CASSEYRSGNTIYF
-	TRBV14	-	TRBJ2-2	TGTGCCAGCAGCCAATTTATGGGGGCCGGGGAGCTGTTTTTT	CASSQFMGAGELFF
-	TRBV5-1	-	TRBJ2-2	TGCGCCAGCTCGTGGGACGGAAACACCGGGGAGCTGTTTTTT	CASSWDGNTGELFF
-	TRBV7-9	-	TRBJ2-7	TGTGCCAGCAGCCTTGTGGCAGGGAAATCCTACGAGCAGTACTTC	CASSLVAGKSYEQYF
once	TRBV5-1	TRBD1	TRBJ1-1	TGCGCCAGCAGCTTGGAGGCAGGGGGCTTCACTGAAGCTTTCTTT	CASSLEAGGFTEAFF
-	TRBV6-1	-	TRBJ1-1	TGTGCCAGCAGTGTCGTGGTCGACACTGAAGCTTTCTTT	CASSVVVDTEAFF
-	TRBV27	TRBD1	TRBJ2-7	TGTGCCAGCAGAACCGGGACAGGGATGGGAGAGCAGTACTTC	CASRTGTGMGEQYF
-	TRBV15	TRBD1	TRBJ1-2	TGTGCCACCAGTGGGACCTGGGACAGTCACTATGGCTACACCTTC	CATSGTWDSHYGYTF
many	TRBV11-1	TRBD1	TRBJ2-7	TGTGCCAGCAGCTCCTACAGGGGCAAGTACGAGCAGTACTTC	CASSSYRGKYEQYF